Below, 20 T cell receptor beta chains from the same sample are listed, as sequenced in a study of T-cell memory formation after mild COVID-19. TCRdb reanalysed the 5' RACE reads using MiXCR and keeps one entry per CDR3 protein. The sample records 250,000 to 300,000 distinct CDR3 sequences, over 7% being singletons. Sequenced input: PBMCs or a T cell subset sorted from them (not recorded which). These receptors originate from a man in his late teens or twenties who had mild COVID-19 (a few samples of this study predate the infection). Cell type and time point are not known.

The chain combines TRBV18 with TRBJ1-2, with 7 bases aligning to TRBD1. Trimming removed 3 bases from V and 3 bases from J; junction bases left unmatched: 7. Germline V CDR1 and CDR2: KGHSH, LQKENI. The length of the CDR3 is 15 residues. CDR3 protein: CASSPREGAYYGYTF. The CDR3, as DNA: TGTGCCAGCTCACCCCGGGAGGGGGCGTACTATGGCTACACCTTC.

This chain links TRBV7-3 with TRBJ2-1; no reliable D call. The germline CDR1 and CDR2 sequences are SGHTA and FQGTGA. The CDR3 loop spans 14 amino acids. Trimming left V 7 bases short and J 0 bases short, with 10 bases between. CDR3 region: CASKPGHSYNEQFF. Written as DNA, the CDR3 is TGTGCCAGCAAGCCAGGCCACTCCTACAATGAGCAGTTCTTC.

The chain carries TRBV9 and TRBJ1-6; 7 bases match TRBD1. CDR1 and CDR2 from the germline V gene are SGDLS and YYNGEE. Trimming removed 3 bases from V and 7 bases from J; junction bases left unmatched: 7. The CDR3 sequence is 15 residues long. CDR3 in DNA: TGTGCCAGCAGCGCCGAGGGGGCTTGGAATTCACCCCTCCACTTT. It translates to CASSAEGAWNSPLHF. Filled out from reference TRBV9 and TRBJ1-6, the complete variable domain reads DSGVTQTPKHLITATGQRVTLRCSPRSGDLSVYWYQQSLDQGLQFLIQYYNGEERAKGNILERFSAQQFPDLHSELNLSSLELGDSALYFCASSAEGAWNSPLHFGNGTRLTVT.

This clonotype was seen repeatedly, ten times or more. This chain uses TRBV5-1 with TRBJ1-2, with 8 positions matching TRBD1. V was clipped by 7 bases and J by 4 bases; unmatched bases: 15. There are 16 residues in the CDR3. The germline V gene encodes CDR1 SGHRS and CDR2 YFSETQ. The DNA of the CDR3 is TGCGCCAGCCGGATACAGACAGGGGCAGGTGGCTATGGCTACACCTTC. Its protein is CASRIQTGAGGYGYTF.

J is TRBJ2-2 and V is TRBV4-3, with TRBD1 as a possible D gene (6 bases). The CDR3 is 19 residues long. CDR1 is LGHNA and CDR2 is YSLEER in the germline V gene. The V gene lost 3 bases and the J gene lost 2 bases, with 22 bases spanning the gap. This CDR3 reads CASSHDIPVGARNTGELFF. The CDR3 region has the DNA TGCGCCAGCAGCCATGATATCCCGGTGGGGGCCCGTAACACCGGGGAGCTGTTTTTT.

Many counts were recorded for this clonotype. The chain recombines TRBV6-1 with TRBJ2-1; 11 bases are a match to TRBD2. The germline V gene has CDR1 MNHNS and CDR2 SASEGT. CDR3 length equals 15 residues. With V trimmed by 1 base and J by 5 bases, 1 base remained unmatched. The CDR3 loop reads CASSEGLAGNNEQFF. Written as DNA, the CDR3 is TGTGCCAGCAGTGAAGGACTAGCGGGGAACAATGAGCAGTTCTTC.

This clonotype was counted a few times. V is TRBV15 and J is TRBJ2-3, with D perhaps TRBD1 (5 bases). V lost 1 base to trimming and J lost 2 bases, with 16 bases between them. Germline V gene lookup returns CDR1 LNHNV and CDR2 YYDKDF (reference sequence). CDR3 length: 17 amino acids. CDR3 bases: TGTGCCACCAGCAGAGTTCGGGCAGGGCACCCCACAGATACGCAGTATTTT. Amino acids: CATSRVRAGHPTDTQYF.

The CDR3 DNA reads TGTGCCAGCAGCCTGGAGGGGGAAGCTGAAGCTTTCTTT. Translation gives CASSLEGEAEAFF. J is TRBJ1-1 and V is TRBV7-9; D may be TRBD1 (6 bases). This CDR3 comprises 13 residues. V shed 5 bases and J shed 6 bases, with 13 bases lying between them. CDR1 and CDR2 from the germline V gene are SEHNR and FQNEAQ (reference sequence).

This clonotype has at least ten counts. The chain recombines TRBV7-9 with TRBJ2-7; D remains unclear. The CDR3 extends over 12 amino acids. Germline V lookup: CDR1 SEHNR, CDR2 FQNEAQ (reference sequence). The germline V and J ends were trimmed by 2 bases and 4 bases, with 6 bases remaining between them. CDR3 nucleotide sequence: TGTGCCAGCAGCTTATCTGCGTACGAGCAGTACTTC. Translating it yields CASSLSAYEQYF. The whole variable domain, remainder taken from reference TRBV7-9 and TRBJ2-7, is DTGVSQNPRHKITKRGQNVTFRCDPISEHNRLYWYRQTLGQGPEFLTYFQNEAQLEKSRLLSDRFSAERPKGSFSTLEIQRTEQGDSAMYLCASSLSAYEQYFGPGTRLTVT.

The V and J genes are TRBV27 and TRBJ2-3; TRBD1 aligns across 8 bases. This CDR3 is 16 amino acids long. Germline V gives CDR1 MNHEY, CDR2 SMNVEV (reference sequence). V trimming: 4 bases; J trimming: 0 bases; junction bases outside the gene matches: 6. The CDR3 is CASSSGTGSSTDTQYF. In DNA, the CDR3 is TGTGCCAGCAGTTCCGGGACAGGCTCTAGCACAGATACGCAGTATTTT.

The gene calls are TRBV5-1 and TRBJ2-5; perhaps TRBD1 as D (5 bases). The germline gives CDR1 SGHRS, CDR2 YFSETQ. This CDR3 is built from 14 residues. Deletions cut 4 bases from V and 5 bases from J, with 15 bases between. The CDR3 sequence is CASSGQGSQETQYF. CDR3 sequence (DNA): TGCGCCAGCAGCGGCCAGGGATCCCAGGAGACCCAGTACTTC. The complete variable domain, with remaining parts taken from reference TRBV5-1 and TRBJ2-5, reads KAGVTQTPRYLIKTRGQQVTLSCSPISGHRSVSWYQQTPGQGLQFLFEYFSETQRNKGNFPGRFSGRQFSNSRSEMNVSTLELGDSALYLCASSGQGSQETQYFGPGTRLLVL.

V is TRBV12-3 or TRBV12-4 and J is TRBJ2-7; D might be TRBD2 (5 bases). Between the trimmed V and J ends, which lost 4 bases and 0 bases, there was a span of 13 bases. CDR3 length equals 15 residues. CDR3 bases: TGTGCCAGCAGTTCTAGCCGGTCGAGCTCCTACGAGCAGTACTTC. Residues: CASSSSRSSSYEQYF.

CDR3 nucleotide sequence: TGCGCCAGCAGCCCCAACCCGACAGAGAACTATGGCTACACCTTC. Protein sequence: CASSPNPTENYGYTF. The genes are TRBV5-1 and TRBJ1-2, with D possibly matching TRBD1 (5 bases). V lost 4 bases and J 2 bases, leaving 15 bases between the germline ends. This CDR3 has 15 residues. Germline V CDR1 and CDR2: SGHRS, YFSETQ.

This clonotype showed up just a few times. The chain employs TRBV7-2 and TRBJ1-1; perhaps TRBD1 as D (6 bases). This CDR3 region has 18 residues. V was clipped by 5 bases and J by 3 bases, with 25 bases between them. In germline, CDR1 is SGHTA, CDR2 FQGNSA. CDR3 region: CASSPRGLGGASYTEAFF. CDR3 coding DNA: TGTGCCAGCAGCCCCCGGGGTTTGGGGGGCGCGAGTTACACTGAAGCTTTCTTT.

This clonotype has more than one count but fewer than ten. The rearrangement joins TRBV6-5 to TRBJ1-2; 7 bases map to TRBD1. The germline CDR1 and CDR2 sequences are MNHEY and SVGAGI. The J segment lost 8 bases and the V segment lost 5 bases, leaving 8 bases of the junction unmatched. The CDR3 runs to 13 residues. The CDR3 DNA follows: TGTGCCAGCAGTCAAATCGACAGGGCGGGCTACACCTTC. Translation gives CASSQIDRAGYTF.

This clonotype was recorded at least ten times. The chain joins TRBV5-1 to TRBJ2-5; 10 bases align to TRBD1. There are 15 residues in the CDR3. CDR1 is SGHRS and CDR2 is YFSETQ in the germline V gene. V dropped 3 bases and J dropped 2; count of bases not matched to a gene: 4. The DNA for the CDR3 is TGCGCCAGCAGCTACCGGGACAGGGGACAAGAGACCCAGTACTTC. Protein: CASSYRDRGQETQYF.

The V and J genes are TRBV27 and TRBJ1-2; 9 nucleotides agree with TRBD1. The CDR3 spans 13 residues. The germline V gene encodes CDR1 MNHEY and CDR2 SMNVEV (reference sequence). V lost 3 bases and J lost 8; bases outside the gene matches: 4. CDR3 in amino acids: CASSFLTGGGYTF. The DNA of the CDR3 is TGTGCCAGCAGTTTCCTAACAGGGGGCGGCTACACCTTC.

This clonotype has a handful of counts. The J gene is TRBJ2-7, the V gene TRBV9; maybe TRBD2 (5 bases). Deletions cut 8 bases from V and 4 bases from J, with 7 bases between. In germline, CDR1 is SGDLS, CDR2 YYNGEE. The CDR3 totals 10 residues. CDR3 loop: CASGEYEQYF. The CDR3 DNA reads as TGTGCCAGTGGGGAGTACGAGCAGTACTTC.

The V gene is TRBV20-1, the J gene TRBJ2-7; D is unresolved. V lost 1 base and J 0 bases, leaving 10 bases between the germline ends. The CDR3 contains 14 residues. Germline lookup yields CDR1 DFQATT and CDR2 SNEGSKA (reference sequence). The CDR3 spells CSARGRRVSYEQYF. The CDR3 DNA sequence: TGCAGTGCTAGAGGTAGAAGAGTCTCCTACGAGCAGTACTTC.

This clonotype was seen many times. The chain links TRBV20-1 to TRBJ1-1, with a weak D call TRBD1 (6 bases). CDR1 is DFQATT, CDR2 SNEGSKA, per germline (reference sequence). The ends were cut back, 6 bases at V and 5 bases at J, with 16 bases in the middle. This CDR3 is 13 amino acids long. The CDR3 region is CSAPTGSSTEAFF. Written as DNA, the CDR3 is TGCAGTGCCCCAACAGGGTCATCTACTGAAGCTTTCTTT.